This T cell receptor beta chain was recorded in a study of CD8+ T cells in alopecia areata. Overall study context: Oral tofacitinib, 5 to 10 mg twice daily, was given in an open-label trial. The study, taken as a whole, reports: Sequenced scalp T cells also include alphabeta T cells resident in normal skin. Scalp clonality, together with expanded CD8+ clones among the top 100, fell significantly with tofacitinib.

Notes on this clone: Its antigen is unknown.

Specified treatment: oral pan-JAK inhibitor, 5-10 mg twice daily. Germline V CDR1 and CDR2: SQVTM, ANQGSEA. The CDR3 has 14 amino acids. V gave up 6 bases and J gave up 0 bases, with 14 bases separating them. RNA was extracted and reverse transcribed into cDNA as the sequencing template. Assay: immunoSEQ multiplex PCR; the TCRdb copy retains only in-frame clones and omits some. The sample holds some 200,000 clones, approximately 56% seen once. The sequenced sample was CD4+ T cells sorted from blood, obtained at week 4, from a patient treated with tofacitinib. The receptor was derived from a human donor with alopecia areata. V and J are TRBV29-1 and TRBJ2-5; a possible D gene is TRBD1 (5 bases). CDR3 in amino acids: CSVAGRPNQETQYF. CDR3 bases: TGCAGCGTCGCAGGGCGCCCTAACCAAGAGACCCAGTACTTC.